This T cell receptor beta chain was observed in a study of molecular identifiers for immune sequencing clone quantification. This clonotype was seen ten or more times. TCRdb independently ran MiXCR on the PCR reads; one entry per CDR3 protein. Of about 640,000 distinct CDR3 sequences in the sample, nearly 20% are singletons; the top ten hold 0.7% to 1%. The CDR3 has 12 amino acids. V lost 4 bases and J lost 10; bases outside the gene matches: 5. In germline, CDR1 is SGHNT, CDR2 YYREEE (reference sequence). Using a CD8+CD4-CCR7+CD45RA+ phenotype, naive CD8 T cells were sorted. This chain joins TRBV5-4 and TRBJ2-1, with TRBD2 identical over 7 bases. The sequence derives from a human donor in good health. Some libraries in this study had Jurkat cell RNA spiked in. Input material: naive CD8+ T cells from blood, with Jurkat cell RNA spiked in. As to subset: FACS-sorted CD8+CD4-CCR7+CD45RA+ naive T cells. Here the CDR3 DNA reads TGTGCCAGCAGCCACACTAGCGCAGAGCAGTTCTTC. It translates to CASSHTSAEQFF. Supplemented by reference TRBV5-4 and TRBJ2-1, the full variable domain reads ETGVTQSPTHLIKTRGQQVTLRCSSQSGHNTVSWYQQALGQGPQFIFQYYREEENGRGNFPPRFSGLQFPNYSSELNVNALELDDSALYLCASSHTSAEQFFGPGTRLTVL.